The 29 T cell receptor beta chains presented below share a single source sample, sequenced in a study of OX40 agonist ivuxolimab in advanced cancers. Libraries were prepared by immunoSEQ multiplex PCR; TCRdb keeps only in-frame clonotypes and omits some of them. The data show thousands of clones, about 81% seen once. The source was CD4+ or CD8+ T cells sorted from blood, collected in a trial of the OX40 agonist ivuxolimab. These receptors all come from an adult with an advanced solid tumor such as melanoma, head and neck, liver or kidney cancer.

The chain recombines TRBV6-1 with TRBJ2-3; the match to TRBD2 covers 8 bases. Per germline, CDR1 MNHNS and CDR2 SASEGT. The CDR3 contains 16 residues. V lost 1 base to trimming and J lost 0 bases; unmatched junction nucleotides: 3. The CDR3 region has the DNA TGTGCCAGCAGTGAAGGGGCGGGGGGCAGCACAGATACGCAGTATTTT. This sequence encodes CASSEGAGGSTDTQYF.

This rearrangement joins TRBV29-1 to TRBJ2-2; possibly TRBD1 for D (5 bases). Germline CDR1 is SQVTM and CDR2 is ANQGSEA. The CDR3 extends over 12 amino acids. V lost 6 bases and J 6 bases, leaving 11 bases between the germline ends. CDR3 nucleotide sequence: TGCAGCGTAAAAGGGGCGCCCGGGGAGCTGTTTTTT. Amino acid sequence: CSVKGAPGELFF.

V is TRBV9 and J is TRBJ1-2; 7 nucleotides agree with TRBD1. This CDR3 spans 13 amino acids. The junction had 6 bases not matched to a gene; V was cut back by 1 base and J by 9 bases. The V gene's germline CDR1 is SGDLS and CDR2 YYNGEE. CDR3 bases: TGTGCCAGCAGCGTAACAGGGGTCGGTAGCTACACCTTC. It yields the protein CASSVTGVGSYTF.

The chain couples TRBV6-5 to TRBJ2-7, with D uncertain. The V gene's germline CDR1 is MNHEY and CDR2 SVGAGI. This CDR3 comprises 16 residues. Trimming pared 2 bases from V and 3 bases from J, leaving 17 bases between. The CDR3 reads CASSYGSGMPLYEQYF. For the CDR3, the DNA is TGTGCCAGCAGTTACGGATCAGGAATGCCACTCTACGAGCAGTACTTC.

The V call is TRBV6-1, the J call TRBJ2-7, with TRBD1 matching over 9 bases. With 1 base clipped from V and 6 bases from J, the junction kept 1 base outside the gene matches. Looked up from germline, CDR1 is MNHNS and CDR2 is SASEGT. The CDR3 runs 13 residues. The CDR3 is CASSEGTGVEQYF. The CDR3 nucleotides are TGTGCCAGCAGTGAAGGGACAGGGGTCGAGCAGTACTTC.

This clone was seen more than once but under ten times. This CDR3 is CASSLDHSTANTGELFF. The CDR3 bases are TGCGCCAGCAGCTTGGATCACTCGACAGCGAACACCGGGGAGCTGTTTTTT. The chain employs TRBV5-1 and TRBJ2-2, with a possible D match to TRBD1 (5 bases). This CDR3 has 17 residues. V was shortened by 0 bases and J by 0 bases, with 12 bases between the two germline ends. Germline assignment: CDR1 SGHRS and CDR2 YFSETQ.

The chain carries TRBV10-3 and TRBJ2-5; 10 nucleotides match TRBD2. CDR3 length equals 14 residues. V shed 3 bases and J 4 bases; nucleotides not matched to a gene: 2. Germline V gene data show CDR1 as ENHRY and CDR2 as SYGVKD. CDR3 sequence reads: CAISDIAGGETQYF. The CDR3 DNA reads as TGTGCCATCAGTGACATAGCGGGGGGAGAGACCCAGTACTTC.

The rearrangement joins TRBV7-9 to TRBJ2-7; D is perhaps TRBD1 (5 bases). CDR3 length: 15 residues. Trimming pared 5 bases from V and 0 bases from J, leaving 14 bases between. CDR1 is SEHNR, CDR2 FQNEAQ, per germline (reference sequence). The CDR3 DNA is TGTGCCAGCAGCGGACATGCCTGGTCCTCCTACGAGCAGTACTTC. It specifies CASSGHAWSSYEQYF.

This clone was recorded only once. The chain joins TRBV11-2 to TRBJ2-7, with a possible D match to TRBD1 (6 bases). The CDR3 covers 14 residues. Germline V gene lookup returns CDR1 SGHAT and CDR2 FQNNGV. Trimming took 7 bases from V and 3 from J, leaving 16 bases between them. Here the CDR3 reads CASTGTIDFYEQYF. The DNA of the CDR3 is TGTGCCAGCACCGGGACAATCGACTTCTACGAGCAGTACTTC. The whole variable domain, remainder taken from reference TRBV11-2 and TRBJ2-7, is EAGVAQSPRYKIIEKRQSVAFWCNPISGHATLYWYQQILGQGPKLLIQFQNNGVVDDSQLPKDRFSAERLKGVDSTLKIQPAKLEDSAVYLCASTGTIDFYEQYFGPGTRLTVT.

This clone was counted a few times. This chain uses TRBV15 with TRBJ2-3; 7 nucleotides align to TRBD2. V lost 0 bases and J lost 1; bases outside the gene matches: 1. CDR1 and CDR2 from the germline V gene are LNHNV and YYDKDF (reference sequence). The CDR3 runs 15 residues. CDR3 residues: CATSRDAGGTDTQYF. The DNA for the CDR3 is TGTGCCACCAGCAGAGACGCGGGGGGCACAGATACGCAGTATTTT.

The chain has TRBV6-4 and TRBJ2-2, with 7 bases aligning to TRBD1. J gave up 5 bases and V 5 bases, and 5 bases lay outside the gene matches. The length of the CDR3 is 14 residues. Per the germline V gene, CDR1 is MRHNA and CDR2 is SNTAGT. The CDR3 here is CASSPGTETGELFF. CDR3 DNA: TGTGCCAGCAGTCCCGGGACAGAAACCGGGGAGCTGTTTTTT.

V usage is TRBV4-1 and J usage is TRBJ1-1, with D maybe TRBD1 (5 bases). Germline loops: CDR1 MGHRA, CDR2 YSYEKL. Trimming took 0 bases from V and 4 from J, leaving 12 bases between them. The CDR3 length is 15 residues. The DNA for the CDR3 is TGCGCCAGCAGCCAAGATCCGACGGGGGGCACTGAAGCTTTCTTT. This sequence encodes CASSQDPTGGTEAFF.

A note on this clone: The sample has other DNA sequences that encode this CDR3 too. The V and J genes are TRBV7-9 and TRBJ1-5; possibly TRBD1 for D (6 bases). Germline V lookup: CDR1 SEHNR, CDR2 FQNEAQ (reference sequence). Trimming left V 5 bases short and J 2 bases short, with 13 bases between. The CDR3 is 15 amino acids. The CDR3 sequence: CASSPRGGGNQPQHF. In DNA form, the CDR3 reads TGTGCCAGCAGCCCCAGGGGTGGGGGCAATCAGCCCCAGCATTTT.

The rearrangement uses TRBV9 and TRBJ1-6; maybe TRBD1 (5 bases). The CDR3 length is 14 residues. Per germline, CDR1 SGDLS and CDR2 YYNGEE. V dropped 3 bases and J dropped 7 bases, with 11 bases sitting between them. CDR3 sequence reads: CASSAGGGNSPLHF. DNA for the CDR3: TGTGCCAGCAGCGCCGGTGGGGGGAATTCACCCCTCCACTTT.

The CDR3 spells CASSDSLAGTDTQYF. The DNA of the CDR3 is TGCGCCAGCAGCGATAGCCTAGCGGGGACTGATACGCAGTATTTT. The genes are TRBV4-1 and TRBJ2-3; TRBD2 matches at 9 bases. V lost 5 bases to trimming and J lost 6 bases; unmatched junction nucleotides: 9. CDR3 size: 15 residues. Per the germline V gene, CDR1 is MGHRA and CDR2 is YSYEKL.

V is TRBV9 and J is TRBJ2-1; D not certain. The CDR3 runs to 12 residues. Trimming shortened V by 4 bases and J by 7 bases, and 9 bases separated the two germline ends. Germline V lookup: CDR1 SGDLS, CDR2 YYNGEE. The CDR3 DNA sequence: TGTGCCAGCAGCTTTAGATTTAATGAGCAGTTCTTC. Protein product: CASSFRFNEQFF.

The CDR3 protein is CASSPTAGSGELFF. The CDR3 region has the DNA TGTGCCAGCAGCCCGACAGCAGGGTCCGGGGAGCTGTTTTTT. V is TRBV9 and J is TRBJ2-2; weak D call: TRBD1 (5 bases). The V gene lost 4 bases and the J gene lost 6 bases, with 13 bases spanning the gap. This CDR3 has 14 residues. Germline V gene sequence: CDR1 SGDLS, CDR2 YYNGEE.

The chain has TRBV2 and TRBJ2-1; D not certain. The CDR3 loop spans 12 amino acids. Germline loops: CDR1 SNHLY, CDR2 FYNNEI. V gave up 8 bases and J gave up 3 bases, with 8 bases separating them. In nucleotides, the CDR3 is TGTGCCAGCCGAGGTAGCTACAATGAGCAGTTCTTC. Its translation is CASRGSYNEQFF.

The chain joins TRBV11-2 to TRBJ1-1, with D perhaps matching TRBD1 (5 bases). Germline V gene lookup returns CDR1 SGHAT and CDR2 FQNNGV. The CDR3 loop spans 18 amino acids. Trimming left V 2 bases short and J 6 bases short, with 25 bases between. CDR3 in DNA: TGTGCCAGCAGCTTAACATGGGGGTTTGGCAAGGGGCACGCTGAAGCTTTCTTT. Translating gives CASSLTWGFGKGHAEAFF. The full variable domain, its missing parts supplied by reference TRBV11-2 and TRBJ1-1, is EAGVAQSPRYKIIEKRQSVAFWCNPISGHATLYWYQQILGQGPKLLIQFQNNGVVDDSQLPKDRFSAERLKGVDSTLKIQPAKLEDSAVYLCASSLTWGFGKGHAEAFFGQGTRLTVV.

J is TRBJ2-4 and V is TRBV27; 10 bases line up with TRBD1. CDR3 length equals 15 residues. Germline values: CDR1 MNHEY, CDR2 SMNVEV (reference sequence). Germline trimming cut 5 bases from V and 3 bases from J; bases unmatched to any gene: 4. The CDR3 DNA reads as TGTGCCAGCAGTATAGGACAGGGGGGCAAAAACATTCAGTACTTC. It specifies CASSIGQGGKNIQYF.

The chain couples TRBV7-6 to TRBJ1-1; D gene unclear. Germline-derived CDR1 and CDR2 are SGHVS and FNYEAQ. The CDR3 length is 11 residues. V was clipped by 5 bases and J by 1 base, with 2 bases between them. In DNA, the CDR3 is TGTGCCAGCAGCGCGAACACTGAAGCTTTCTTT. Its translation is CASSANTEAFF.

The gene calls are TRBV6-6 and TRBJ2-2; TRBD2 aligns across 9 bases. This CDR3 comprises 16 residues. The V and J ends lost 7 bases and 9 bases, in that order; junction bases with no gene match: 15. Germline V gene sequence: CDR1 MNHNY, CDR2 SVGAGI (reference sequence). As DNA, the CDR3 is TGTGCCAGCACCCCAAGGGGAGCGGGGGGCCGACGGGAGCTGTTTTTT. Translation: CASTPRGAGGRRELFF.

Written as DNA, the CDR3 is TGCGCCAGCAGCTTTAAGGTCGGAAACACCATATATTTT. Translated, it gives CASSFKVGNTIYF. The genes are TRBV5-1 and TRBJ1-3; the D is unclear. The CDR3 is 13 residues long. Per germline, CDR1 SGHRS and CDR2 YFSETQ. Trimming shortened V by 2 bases and J by 4 bases, and 7 bases separated the two germline ends.

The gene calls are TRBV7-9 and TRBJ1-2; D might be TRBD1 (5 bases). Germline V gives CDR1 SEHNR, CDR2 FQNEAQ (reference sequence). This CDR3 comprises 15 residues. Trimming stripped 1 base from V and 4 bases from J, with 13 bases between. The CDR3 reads CASSLGSPGGYGYTF. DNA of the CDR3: TGTGCCAGCAGCTTAGGTTCCCCGGGGGGCTATGGCTACACCTTC.

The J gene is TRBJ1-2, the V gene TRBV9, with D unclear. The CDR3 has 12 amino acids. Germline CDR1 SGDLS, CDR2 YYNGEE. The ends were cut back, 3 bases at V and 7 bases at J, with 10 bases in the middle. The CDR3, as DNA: TGTGCCAGCAGCGAGGTAATAGCTGGCTACACCTTC. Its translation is CASSEVIAGYTF.

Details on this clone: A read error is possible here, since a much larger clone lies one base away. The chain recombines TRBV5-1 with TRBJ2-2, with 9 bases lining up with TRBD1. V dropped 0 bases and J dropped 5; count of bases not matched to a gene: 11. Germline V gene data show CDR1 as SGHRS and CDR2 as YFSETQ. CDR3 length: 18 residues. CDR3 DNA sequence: TGCGCCAGCAGCTTGGGAATGTTCGGGACAGGGAAGACCGGGGAGCTGTTTTTT. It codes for CASSLGMFGTGKTGELFF.

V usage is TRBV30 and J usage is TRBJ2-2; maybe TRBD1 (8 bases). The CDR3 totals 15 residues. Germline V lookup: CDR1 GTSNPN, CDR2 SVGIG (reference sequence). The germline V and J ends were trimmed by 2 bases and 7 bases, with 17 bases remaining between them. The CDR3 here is CAWSLTGGDIGELFF. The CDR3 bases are TGTGCCTGGAGTTTAACAGGGGGGGATATCGGGGAGCTGTTTTTT.

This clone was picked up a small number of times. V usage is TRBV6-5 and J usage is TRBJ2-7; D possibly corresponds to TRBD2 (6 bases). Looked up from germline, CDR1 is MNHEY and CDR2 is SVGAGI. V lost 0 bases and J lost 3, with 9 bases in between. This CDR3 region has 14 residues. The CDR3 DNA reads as TGTGCCAGCAGTTACTCAGGGACTTACTACGAGCAGTACTTC. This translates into CASSYSGTYYEQYF.

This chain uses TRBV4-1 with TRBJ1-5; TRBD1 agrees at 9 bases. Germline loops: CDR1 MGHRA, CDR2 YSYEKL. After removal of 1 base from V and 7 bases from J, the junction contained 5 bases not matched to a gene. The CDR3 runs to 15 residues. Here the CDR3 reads CASSQAQGAYQPQHF. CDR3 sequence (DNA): TGCGCCAGCAGCCAAGCACAGGGGGCATACCAGCCCCAGCATTTT.